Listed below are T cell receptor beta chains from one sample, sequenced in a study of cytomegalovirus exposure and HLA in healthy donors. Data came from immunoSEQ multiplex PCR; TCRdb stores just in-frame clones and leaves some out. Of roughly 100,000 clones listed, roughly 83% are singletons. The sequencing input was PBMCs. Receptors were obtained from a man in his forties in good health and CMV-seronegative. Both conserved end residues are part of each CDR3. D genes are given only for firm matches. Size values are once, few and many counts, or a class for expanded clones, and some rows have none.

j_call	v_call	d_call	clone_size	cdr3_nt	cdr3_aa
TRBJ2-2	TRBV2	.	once	TGTGCCAGCTCTATGCGGCCCGAAACCGGGGAGCTGTTTTTT	CASSMRPETGELFF
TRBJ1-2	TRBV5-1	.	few	TGCGCCAGCTCTCCCCAGTCGCCTAACTATGGCTACACCTTC	CASSPQSPNYGYTF
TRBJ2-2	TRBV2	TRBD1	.	TGTGCCAGCAGCCGGGACAGCAACACCGGGGAGCTGTTTTTT	CASSRDSNTGELFF
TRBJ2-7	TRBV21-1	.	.	TGTGCCAGCAGTTCGGGGGGGGCGCCTCTCCACGAGCAGTACTTC	CASSSGGAPLHEQYF
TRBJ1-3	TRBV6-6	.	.	TGTGCCAGCAGTTACTCGACAGACTCTGGAAACACCATATATTTT	CASSYSTDSGNTIYF
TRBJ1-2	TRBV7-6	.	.	TGTGCCAGCAGCCATATAGACACCTCCTATGGCTACACCTTC	CASSHIDTSYGYTF
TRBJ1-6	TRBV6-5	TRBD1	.	TGTGCCAGCTGCTTAGGGACAGAGGGTAATTCACCCCTCCACTTT	CASCLGTEGNSPLHF
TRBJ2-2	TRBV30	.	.	TGTGCCTGGAGTCCACTGAACACCGGGGAGCTGTTTTTT	CAWSPLNTGELFF
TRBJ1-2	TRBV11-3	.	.	TGTGCCAGCAGTTCTATGGGGCAGGGGAGCTATGGCTACACCTTC	CASSSMGQGSYGYTF
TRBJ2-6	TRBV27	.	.	TGTGCCAGCAGCCTCGCATACGGCTCTGGGGCCAACGTCCTGACTTTC	CASSLAYGSGANVLTF
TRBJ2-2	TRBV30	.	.	TGTGCCTGGAATCAGGGGAACACCGGGGAGCTGTTTTTT	CAWNQGNTGELFF
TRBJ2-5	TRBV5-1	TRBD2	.	TGCGCCAGCAGCTTGTCCCTAGCGGGGGGAGGAGAGACCCAGTACTTC	CASSLSLAGGGETQYF